This entry features one TCR beta chain sequence. Its antigen remains unidentified. These data are taken from a study of graft-versus-host responses after intestinal transplantation. The study's findings and limits: Recipient marrow showed GvH clones, some seen first in ileum or blood. Early post-transplant HvG declines showed an association with peak circulating GvH clone levels.

Method: immunoSEQ multiplex PCR; TCRdb's copy keeps in-frame clones and lacks some. The sample lists about 94,000 clones, about 91% occurring once. Sample: unstimulated CD8+ T cells sorted from spleen or lymph node cells, taken before intestinal transplant. This TCR was sampled from a human donor who received an intestinal transplant.

The CDR3 sequence is CAWSPLSGQPQHF. The CDR3 DNA reads TGTGCCTGGAGTCCCCTTTCGGGTCAGCCCCAGCATTTT. V and J are TRBV30 and TRBJ1-5, with no clear D. CDR3 length equals 13 residues. The V gene lost 2 bases and the J gene lost 6 bases, with 11 bases spanning the gap. The germline V gene has CDR1 GTSNPN and CDR2 SVGIG (reference sequence).